What follows are 8 T cell receptor beta chains derived from one specimen sequenced in a study of shared clonotypes between healthy human individuals (dated by TCRdb to about 2020). Library method: the immunoSEQ multiplex PCR assay. TCRdb limited this immuneACCESS table to in-frame rearrangements with V and J called. A share of clones is missing; checked studies link under half to unresolved V genes, and the rest is unexplained. The sample includes roughly 1,000,000 clones, with 70% to 80% observed a single time. The leading ten clones occupy roughly 0.65% of the sample. The sequenced sample was memory CD4+ T cells from PBMCs. The cell subset or site label, as the study defines it: CD45RA-negative fraction. All receptors come from a man in his late teens or twenties in good health. Some clones in this sample may be carry-over from other donors' samples.

J is TRBJ2-7 and V is TRBV27; D remains ambiguous. The CDR3 consists of 17 residues. CDR1 and CDR2 (germline): MNHEY, SMNVEV (reference sequence). Trimming stripped 5 bases from V and 7 bases from J, with 27 bases between. The CDR3 reads CASSRSGTSTLLNEQYF. CDR3 nucleotide sequence: TGTGCCAGCAGTCGTTCAGGAACAAGCACGCTATTAAATGAGCAGTACTTC.

This chain connects TRBV5-1 to TRBJ2-7; 15 positions agree with TRBD2. The junction had 4 bases not matched to a gene; V was cut back by 0 bases and J by 3 bases. Germline V CDR1 and CDR2: SGHRS, YFSETQ. The CDR3 sequence is 17 residues long. This CDR3 reads CASSLGTSGRVYYEQYF. The CDR3 DNA reads TGCGCCAGCAGCTTGGGGACTAGCGGGAGGGTTTACTACGAGCAGTACTTC.

The chain uses TRBV19 and TRBJ2-7; D perhaps matches TRBD1 (6 bases). Germline V gives CDR1 LNHDA, CDR2 SQIVND (reference sequence). V gave up 3 bases and J gave up 3 bases, with 15 bases separating them. The CDR3 spans 15 residues. The CDR3 protein is CASSMVNNRDYEQYF. The CDR3 nucleotides are TGTGCCAGTAGTATGGTCAACAACAGGGACTACGAGCAGTACTTC.

J is TRBJ2-3 and V is TRBV5-1; D is perhaps TRBD2 (6 bases). Germline CDR1 reads SGHRS; CDR2 reads YFSETQ. V shed 3 bases and J shed 5 bases, with 16 bases lying between them. This CDR3 is built from 15 residues. The CDR3 DNA sequence: TGCGCCAGCAGCTGGACATCCCAGCGGGTAGATACGCAGTATTTT. Translated, it gives CASSWTSQRVDTQYF.

As concerns this clone: The sample contains more than one DNA sequence encoding this CDR3. The chain carries TRBV27 and TRBJ2-7; 10 bases map to TRBD1. V lost 6 bases and J lost 4; bases outside the gene matches: 6. The CDR3 is 14 amino acids. The germline V gene encodes CDR1 MNHEY and CDR2 SMNVEV (reference sequence). The CDR3 loop is CASRRTGGSYEQYF. The DNA for the CDR3 is TGTGCCAGCAGGCGGACAGGGGGATCATACGAGCAGTACTTC.

CDR3: CASSLSSSMNTEAFF. Written as DNA, the CDR3 is TGTGCCAGCAGCTTGAGCAGTTCCATGAACACTGAAGCTTTCTTT. The chain joins TRBV5-4 to TRBJ1-1; the D is unclear. V lost 1 base, J lost 0 bases, and 10 bases lay in between. From germline, CDR1 is SGHNT and CDR2 YYREEE (reference sequence). CDR3 length: 15 residues.

This clone was counted a single time. V and J are TRBV29-1 and TRBJ1-2; no clear D gene. Germline CDR1 reads SQVTM; CDR2 reads ANQGSEA. V was clipped by 4 bases and J by 8 bases, with 14 bases between them. The CDR3 totals 12 residues. Here the CDR3 reads CSVGRAESGYTF. CDR3 coding DNA: TGCAGCGTTGGCCGAGCGGAGTCGGGCTACACCTTC.

The chain employs TRBV7-3 and TRBJ2-2, with D unresolved. The CDR3 spans 16 residues. Germline V gene data show CDR1 as SGHTA and CDR2 as FQGTGA. The germline V and J ends were trimmed by 5 bases and 5 bases, with 18 bases remaining between them. CDR3 in amino acids: CASSPGLDGGTGELFF. Here the CDR3 DNA reads TGTGCCAGCAGCCCGGGTTTGGACGGTGGTACCGGGGAGCTGTTTTTT.